The sequence of this T cell receptor (beta chain) was determined in a study of shared clonotypes between healthy human individuals. Trimming removed 4 bases from V and 2 bases from J, with 16 bases in between. Germline V gene lookup returns CDR1 SGHRS and CDR2 YFSETQ. The CDR3 covers 16 residues. This clone was detected only once. Assay: immunoSEQ multiplex PCR; the TCRdb copy retains only in-frame clones and omits some. Of some 1.1 million clones in the sample, approximately 75% were seen once. This chain links TRBV5-1 with TRBJ2-1; D remains ambiguous. The sample consisted of memory CD4+ T cells from PBMCs. Subset noted: CD45RA-negative fraction. The clonotype comes from a man in his late teens or twenties in good health. Some clones in this sample may be carry-over from other donors' samples. CDR3 region: CASSPPSATTYNEQFF. As DNA, the CDR3 is TGCGCCAGCAGCCCCCCATCGGCCACCACCTACAATGAGCAGTTCTTC.